This T cell receptor (beta chain) was documented in a study of low-dose radiotherapy and immunotherapy resistance in tumors (dated 2022 in TCRdb). A note on the overall study: In Cohort 1, each fraction delivered 0.5 Gy every 2 weeks, and the prescribed total PTV dose was 6.5 Gy. Patients in Cohort 2 were given 1 Gy per fraction every two weeks, for a total of 13 Gy across 26 weeks. Patients were given nivolumab as a 240 mg flat dose every two weeks and ipilimumab at 1 mg/kg every six weeks, with both drugs delivered intravenously. Cyclophosphamide 200 mg/m2 was administered intravenously every two weeks, one day before each radiation and immunotherapy administration. Patients took aspirin 300 mg orally once daily for four cycles, starting on cycle 1 day 1. No randomization into treatment groups was done for the people taking part in the trial. Eight patients were included in the translational analysis: three from the first dose cohort and the first five from the second dose cohort.

This clonotype was seen ten or more times. Its target antigen remains unknown. The sample holds no much larger clone one base away, and base qualities are not on file. Per the germline V gene, MDHEN is the CDR1 and SYDVKM is the CDR2. Including the terminal cysteine and phenylalanine, the CDR3 comprises 16 residues. Only CDR3 DNA remains: 48 bases, in frame from the first base. A distance of 24 bases separates the germline ends of V and J, which lose 7 bases and 5 bases respectively. The time point label corresponds to: before trial treatment. Donors were enrolled in RACIN, a single-arm phase I dose-escalation trial in which nivolumab, ipilimumab, aspirin, low-dose cyclophosphamide and low-dose radiotherapy were combined. Patients were eligible if they had advanced solid tumors that were TIL-negative. Sequencing used an Illumina HiSeq 2500. To make first-strand cDNA, Superscript III was used along with a set of TRAV- and TRBV-specific primers so that both the TCRalpha and TCRbeta chains were covered. TCRs were amplified for around 20 PCR cycles with Phusion, using a constant-region primer paired with the adapter attached to the V primers. Amplification of the isolated mRNA was done with the MessageAmp II aRNA Amplification Kit, which involved an approximately 15-hour in vitro transcription at 37 degrees C. mRNA for TCR sequencing was isolated with the Dynabeads mRNA DIRECT Purification Kit. Indexed Illumina adapters were added in a second Phusion PCR of about 24 cycles, and the PCR products were purified with AMPure XP beads. In the authors' own workflow: Custom Perl scripts pooled TCR sequences encoding the same protein, removed out-of-frame sequences and computed each clonotype's abundance. Any TCR sequence supported by only a single read was excluded from analysis. The metrics used to describe the repertoires included Shannon entropy, Gini index, clonality, richness, and the frequency of TCRs shared between repertoires. The raw public data were reprocessed by TCRdb itself: fastp quality trimming at Q25, MiXCR clonotype calling, in-frame beta chains only. Entries that share a CDR3 protein sequence are merged under the most common genes and DNA. TCRdb, not the original authors, processed these V and J calls. The sample table holds 55,000 to 70,000 distinct CDR3 sequences, of which around 27% were seen once. The ten largest clones represent around 5% of the sample.

This receptor was obtained from a male donor with prostate cancer. The chain links TRBV28 with TRBJ2-7, with a tentative D gene TRBD2 over 7 matching bases. Sequencing used PBMCs, obtained before treatment. The bases are TGTGCCAGCACCCACCCGGGGGCGGGAGTTTCCCACGAGCAGTACTTC. The translation is CASTHPGAGVSHEQYF.